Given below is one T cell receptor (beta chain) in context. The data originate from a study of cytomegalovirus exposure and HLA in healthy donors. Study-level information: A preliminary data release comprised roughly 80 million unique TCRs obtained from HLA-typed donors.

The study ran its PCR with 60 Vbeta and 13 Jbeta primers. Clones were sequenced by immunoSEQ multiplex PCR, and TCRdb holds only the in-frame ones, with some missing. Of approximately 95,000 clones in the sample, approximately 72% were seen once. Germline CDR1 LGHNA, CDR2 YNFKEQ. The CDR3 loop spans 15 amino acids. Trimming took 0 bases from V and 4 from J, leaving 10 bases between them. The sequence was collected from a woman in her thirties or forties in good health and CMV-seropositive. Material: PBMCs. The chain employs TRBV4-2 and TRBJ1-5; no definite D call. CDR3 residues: CASSQDSGGNQPQHF. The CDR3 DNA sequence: TGTGCCAGCAGCCAAGATTCGGGCGGGAATCAGCCCCAGCATTTT.